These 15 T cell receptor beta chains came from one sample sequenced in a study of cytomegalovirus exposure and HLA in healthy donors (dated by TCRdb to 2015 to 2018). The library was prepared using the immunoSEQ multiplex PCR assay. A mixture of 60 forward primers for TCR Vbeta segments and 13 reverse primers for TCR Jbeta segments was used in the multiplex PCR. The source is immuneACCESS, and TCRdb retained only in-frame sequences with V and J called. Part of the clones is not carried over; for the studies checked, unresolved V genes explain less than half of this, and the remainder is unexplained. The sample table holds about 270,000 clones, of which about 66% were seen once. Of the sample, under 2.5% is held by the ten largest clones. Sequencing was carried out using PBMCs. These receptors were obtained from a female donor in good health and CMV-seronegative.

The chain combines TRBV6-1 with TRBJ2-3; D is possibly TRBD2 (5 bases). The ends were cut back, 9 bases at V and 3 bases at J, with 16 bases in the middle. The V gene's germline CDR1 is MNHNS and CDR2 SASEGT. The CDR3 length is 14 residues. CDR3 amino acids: CASLKASRTDTQYF. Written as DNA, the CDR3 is TGTGCCAGTCTTAAGGCTAGCCGAACAGATACGCAGTATTTT.

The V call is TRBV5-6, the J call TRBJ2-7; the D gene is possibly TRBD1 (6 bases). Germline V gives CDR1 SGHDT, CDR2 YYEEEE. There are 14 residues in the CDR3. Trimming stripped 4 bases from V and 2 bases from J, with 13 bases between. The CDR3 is CASSPYRVTYEQYF. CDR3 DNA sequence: TGTGCCAGCAGCCCCTACAGGGTCACCTACGAGCAGTACTTC.

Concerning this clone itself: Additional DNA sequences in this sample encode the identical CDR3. CDR3 sequence: CASSPGYEQYF. The CDR3 nucleotides read TGTGCCAGCAGCCCCGGCTACGAGCAGTACTTC. This chain connects TRBV11-2 to TRBJ2-7; no clear D gene. This CDR3 is built from 11 residues. The V end lost 5 bases, the J end lost 3 bases, and 5 bases lay between the germline ends. Germline values: CDR1 SGHAT, CDR2 FQNNGV.

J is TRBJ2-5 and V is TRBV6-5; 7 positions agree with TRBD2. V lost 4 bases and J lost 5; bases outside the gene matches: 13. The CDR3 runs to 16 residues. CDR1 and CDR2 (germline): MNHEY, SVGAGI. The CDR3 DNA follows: TGTGCCAGCAGTTCAGCCTGGAGCGGGATAGGGGAGACCCAGTACTTC. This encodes CASSSAWSGIGETQYF.

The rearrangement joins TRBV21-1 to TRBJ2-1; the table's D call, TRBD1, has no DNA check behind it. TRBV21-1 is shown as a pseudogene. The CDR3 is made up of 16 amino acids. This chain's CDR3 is CASMSSGGSSYNEQFF. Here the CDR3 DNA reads TGTGCCAGCATGTCCTCAGGGGGTAGTTCCTACAATGAGCAGTTCTTC.

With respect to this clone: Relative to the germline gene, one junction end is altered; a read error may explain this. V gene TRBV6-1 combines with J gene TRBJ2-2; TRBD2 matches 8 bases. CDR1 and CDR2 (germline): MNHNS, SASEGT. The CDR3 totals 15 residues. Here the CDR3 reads CASSEAGAGTGELFF. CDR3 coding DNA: TGTGCCAGCAGCGAAGCGGGAGCAGGTACCGGGGAGCTGTTTTTT.

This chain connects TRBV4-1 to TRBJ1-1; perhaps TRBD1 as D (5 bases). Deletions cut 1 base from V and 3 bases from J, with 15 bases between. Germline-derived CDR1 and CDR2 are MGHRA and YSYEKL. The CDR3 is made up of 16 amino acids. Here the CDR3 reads CASSQALGRGDTEAFF. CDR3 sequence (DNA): TGCGCCAGCAGCCAAGCCCTGGGGCGGGGGGACACTGAAGCTTTCTTT.

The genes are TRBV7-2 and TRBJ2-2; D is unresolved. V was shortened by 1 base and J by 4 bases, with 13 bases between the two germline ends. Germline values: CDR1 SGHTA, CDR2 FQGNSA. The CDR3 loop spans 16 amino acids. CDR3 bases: TGTGCCAGCAGCTTAGTATTTAGTCAAGCCACCGGGGAGCTGTTTTTT. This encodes CASSLVFSQATGELFF.

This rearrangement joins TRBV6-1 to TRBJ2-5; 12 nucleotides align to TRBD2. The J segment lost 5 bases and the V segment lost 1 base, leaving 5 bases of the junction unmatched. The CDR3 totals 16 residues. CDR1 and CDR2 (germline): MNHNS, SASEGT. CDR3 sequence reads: CASSEVLAGGGETQYF. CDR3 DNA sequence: TGTGCCAGCAGTGAAGTGCTAGCGGGAGGGGGTGAGACCCAGTACTTC.

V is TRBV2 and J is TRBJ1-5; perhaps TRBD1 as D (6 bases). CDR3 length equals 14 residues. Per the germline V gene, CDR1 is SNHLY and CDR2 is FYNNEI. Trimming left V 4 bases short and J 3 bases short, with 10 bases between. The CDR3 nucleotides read TGTGCCAGCAGTGTACAGGGAAACAATCAGCCCCAGCATTTT. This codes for CASSVQGNNQPQHF.

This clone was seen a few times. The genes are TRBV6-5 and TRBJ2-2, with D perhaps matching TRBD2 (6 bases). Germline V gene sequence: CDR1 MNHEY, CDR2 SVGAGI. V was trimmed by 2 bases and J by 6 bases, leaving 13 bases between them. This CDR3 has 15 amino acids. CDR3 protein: CASSYQVGGAGELFF. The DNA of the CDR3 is TGTGCCAGCAGTTACCAGGTCGGAGGGGCCGGGGAGCTGTTTTTT.

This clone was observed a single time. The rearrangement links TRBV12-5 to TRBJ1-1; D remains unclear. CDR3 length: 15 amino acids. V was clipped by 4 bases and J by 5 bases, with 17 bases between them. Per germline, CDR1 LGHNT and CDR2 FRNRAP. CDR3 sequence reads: CASGSFPGGITEAFF. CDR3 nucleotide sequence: TGTGCTAGTGGTTCTTTTCCGGGAGGAATAACTGAAGCTTTCTTT.

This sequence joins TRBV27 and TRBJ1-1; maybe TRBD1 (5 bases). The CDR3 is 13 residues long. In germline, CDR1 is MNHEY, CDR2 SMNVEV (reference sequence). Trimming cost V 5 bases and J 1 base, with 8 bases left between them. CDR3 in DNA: TGTGCCAGCAGTCTCGACAGGAACACTGAAGCTTTCTTT. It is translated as CASSLDRNTEAFF.

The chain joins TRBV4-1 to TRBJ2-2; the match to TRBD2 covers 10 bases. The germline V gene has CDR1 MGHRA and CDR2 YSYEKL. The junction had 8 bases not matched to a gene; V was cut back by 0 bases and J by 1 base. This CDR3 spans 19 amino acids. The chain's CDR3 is CASSQDLASGSKNTGELFF. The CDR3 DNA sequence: TGCGCCAGCAGCCAAGATTTGGCTAGCGGGAGCAAGAACACCGGGGAGCTGTTTTTT.

The CDR3, as DNA: TGTGCCAGCAGCCCAGGAATGAACACTGAAGCTTTCTTT. Residues: CASSPGMNTEAFF. J is TRBJ1-1 and V is TRBV5-6; D is ambiguous. The germline V gene has CDR1 SGHDT and CDR2 YYEEEE. The V gene lost 4 bases and the J gene lost 0 bases, with 7 bases spanning the gap. The CDR3 has 13 amino acids.